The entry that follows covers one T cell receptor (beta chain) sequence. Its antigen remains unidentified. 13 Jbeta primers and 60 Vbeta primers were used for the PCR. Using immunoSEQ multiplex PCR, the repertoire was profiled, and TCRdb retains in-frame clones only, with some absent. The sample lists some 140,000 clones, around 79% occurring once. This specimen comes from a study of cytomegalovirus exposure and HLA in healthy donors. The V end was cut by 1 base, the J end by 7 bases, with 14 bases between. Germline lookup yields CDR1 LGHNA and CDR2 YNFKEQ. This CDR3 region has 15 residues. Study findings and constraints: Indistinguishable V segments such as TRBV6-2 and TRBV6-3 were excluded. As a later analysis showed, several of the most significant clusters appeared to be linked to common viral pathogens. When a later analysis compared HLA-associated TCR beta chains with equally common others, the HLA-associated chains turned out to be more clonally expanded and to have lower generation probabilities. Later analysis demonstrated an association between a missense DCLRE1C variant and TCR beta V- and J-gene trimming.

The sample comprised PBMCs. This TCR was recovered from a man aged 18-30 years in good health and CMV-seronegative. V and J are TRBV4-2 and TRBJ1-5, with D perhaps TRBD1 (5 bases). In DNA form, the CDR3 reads TGTGCCAGCAGCCAAGCTACTCAGGGATACCAGCCCCAGCATTTT. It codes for CASSQATQGYQPQHF.